This entry lists 28 T cell receptor beta chains sequenced from one sample in a study of T cell clones after liver transplantation. Measured with immunoSEQ multiplex PCR; TCRdb has only the in-frame clones, and not every one. Found here are 75,000 to 95,000 clones, 83% of them singletons; the top ten hold less than 3.5%. This material consisted of CD4+ T cells from blood, taken at the 22-month timepoint. These receptors all stem from a human patient who received a liver transplant. The graft donor may have contributed some T cells.

The rearrangement joins TRBV9 to TRBJ2-5, with D possibly being TRBD1 or TRBD2 (5 bases each). This CDR3 region has 14 residues. CDR1 SGDLS and CDR2 YYNGEE come from the germline V gene. Trimming cost V 0 bases and J 3 bases, with 9 bases left between them. The CDR3 loop reads CASSVALGEETQYF. CDR3 DNA sequence: TGTGCCAGCAGCGTAGCTCTGGGGGAAGAGACCCAGTACTTC.

The rearrangement links TRBV5-1 to TRBJ2-1; no firm D call. Per germline, CDR1 SGHRS and CDR2 YFSETQ. This CDR3 has 15 amino acids. V was shortened by 5 bases and J by 4 bases, with 16 bases between the two germline ends. As DNA, the CDR3 is TGCGCCAGCAGAGTAGACGCCGGGTCGTACAATGAGCAGTTCTTC. Its translation: CASRVDAGSYNEQFF.

The V and J genes are TRBV5-5 and TRBJ2-2; possible D gene TRBD2, 6 bases. Germline assignment: CDR1 SGHKS and CDR2 YYEKEE (reference sequence). The V end was cut by 4 bases, the J end by 4 bases, with 14 bases between. This CDR3 has 15 amino acids. In nucleotides, the CDR3 is TGTGCCAGCAGCGGAGGGAATCGGCTCACCGGGGAGCTGTTTTTT. Its translation: CASSGGNRLTGELFF.

This sequence joins TRBV11-2 and TRBJ2-7, with 7 bases that match TRBD1. Trimming took 5 bases from V and 7 from J; bases not matched to a gene: 5. Germline loops: CDR1 SGHAT, CDR2 FQNNGV. The CDR3 sequence is 12 residues long. CDR3: CASSETGREQYF. As DNA, the CDR3 is TGTGCCAGCAGCGAGACAGGGCGAGAGCAGTACTTC.

The chain uses TRBV7-9 and TRBJ2-6; D uncertain. CDR1 and CDR2 from the germline V gene are SEHNR and FQNEAQ (reference sequence). The CDR3 contains 15 residues. V shed 1 base and J shed 5 bases, with 9 bases lying between them. DNA for the CDR3: TGTGCCAGCAGCTTAGTAACCCTTAGGGCCAACGTCCTGACTTTC. Translation gives CASSLVTLRANVLTF.

The chain couples TRBV10-3 to TRBJ2-7; 15 positions match TRBD2. J was trimmed by 6 bases and V by 5 bases; bases with no gene match: 5. Looked up from germline, CDR1 is ENHRY and CDR2 is SYGVKD. The CDR3 consists of 15 residues. CDR3 loop: CAISQGLAGGGEQYF. In DNA, the CDR3 is TGTGCCATCAGTCAGGGACTAGCGGGAGGTGGCGAGCAGTACTTC.

The chain uses TRBV5-1 and TRBJ2-2; TRBD2 agrees at 12 bases. This CDR3 has 17 residues. Germline V CDR1 and CDR2: SGHRS, YFSETQ. V was clipped by 3 bases and J by 3 bases; unmatched bases: 6. The CDR3 nucleotides read TGCGCCAGCAGCTCCACGACTAGCGGGGGATACACCGGGGAGCTGTTTTTT. Translated, it gives CASSSTTSGGYTGELFF.

This clone is a singleton in its sample. The chain couples TRBV19 to TRBJ1-6; D is unresolved. V lost 5 bases and J 7 bases, leaving 9 bases between the germline ends. The V gene's germline CDR1 is LNHDA and CDR2 SQIVND (reference sequence). The CDR3 runs to 13 residues. The chain's CDR3 is CASSGQSNSPLHF. DNA of the CDR3: TGTGCCAGTAGTGGGCAGTCCAATTCACCCCTCCACTTT.

The chain couples TRBV10-3 to TRBJ2-5; D possibly matches TRBD1 or TRBD2 (6 bases each). CDR1 and CDR2 from the germline V gene are ENHRY and SYGVKD. V was cut by 5 bases and J by 5 bases, with 12 bases left in between. CDR3 length equals 13 residues. The DNA for the CDR3 is TGTGCCATCAGTCCGGGGGCTCTGGAGACCCAGTACTTC. Translating it yields CAISPGALETQYF.

The V gene is TRBV19, the J gene TRBJ1-5, with TRBD1 matching over 8 bases. V was clipped by 5 bases and J by 3 bases; unmatched bases: 9. The length of the CDR3 is 16 residues. CDR1 is LNHDA and CDR2 is SQIVND in the germline V gene (reference sequence). DNA for the CDR3: TGTGCCAGTAGTTCCCTCGGACAGGGACCCAATCAGCCCCAGCATTTT. Encoded protein: CASSSLGQGPNQPQHF.

This clone was detected once. CDR3 loop: CASSEATGTAYGGYGYTF. The CDR3, as DNA: TGTGCCAGCAGTGAAGCGACCGGGACAGCCTACGGGGGCTATGGCTACACCTTC. The rearrangement links TRBV6-1 to TRBJ1-2; TRBD1 agrees at 7 bases. CDR1 is MNHNS and CDR2 is SASEGT in the germline V gene. The CDR3 has 18 amino acids. V lost 0 bases to trimming and J lost 4 bases; unmatched junction nucleotides: 14.

The rearrangement joins TRBV19 to TRBJ1-5; D may be TRBD1 (5 bases). CDR3 length equals 14 residues. The V gene's germline CDR1 is LNHDA and CDR2 SQIVND (reference sequence). V was trimmed by 6 bases and J by 1 base, leaving 10 bases between them. The CDR3 spells CASRRRGSNQPQHF. For the CDR3, the DNA is TGTGCCAGTAGACGTCGGGGGAGCAATCAGCCCCAGCATTTT.

Worth noting for this clone: Other DNA sequences in this sample translate to the same CDR3. The chain links TRBV6-1 to TRBJ1-2; TRBD1 is a possible D gene (5 bases). CDR1 is MNHNS, CDR2 SASEGT, per germline. The CDR3 contains 13 residues. Deletions cut 4 bases from V and 0 bases from J, with 6 bases between. The CDR3 nucleotides are TGTGCCAGCAGTGCGACAGCTAACTATGGCTACACCTTC. This sequence encodes CASSATANYGYTF.

On this clone: Additional DNA sequences in this sample encode the identical CDR3. The chain is built from TRBV4-3 and TRBJ1-1; a weak D match, TRBD1 (6 bases). V dropped 1 base and J dropped 5 bases, with 11 bases sitting between them. The CDR3 is 14 residues long. Germline V lookup: CDR1 LGHNA, CDR2 YSLEER. The CDR3 DNA is TGCGCCAGCAGCCAAGTCAGGGGAGAAACTGAAGCTTTCTTT. This sequence encodes CASSQVRGETEAFF.

The chain employs TRBV7-8 and TRBJ2-1, with no clear D. The CDR3 spans 17 residues. Germline loops: CDR1 SGHVS, CDR2 FQNEAQ. V was pared by 5 bases and J by 2 bases, with 19 bases between. In DNA, the CDR3 is TGTGCCAGCAGCACCCGCTCAACCCGGAAACCCTACAATGAGCAGTTCTTC. It codes for CASSTRSTRKPYNEQFF.

The chain links TRBV6-5 to TRBJ2-1; no firm D call. This CDR3 contains 11 residues. The germline gives CDR1 MNHEY, CDR2 SVGAGI. Trimming stripped 7 bases from V and 8 bases from J, with 9 bases between. The CDR3 protein is CASTKQDEQFF. The DNA for the CDR3 is TGTGCCAGCACCAAGCAAGATGAGCAGTTCTTC.

The chain employs TRBV28 and TRBJ1-5; 11 bases fit TRBD1. Germline CDR1 is MDHEN and CDR2 is SYDVKM. The trim removed 5 bases at V and 7 bases at J, leaving 7 bases unmatched. The CDR3 contains 15 residues. Here the CDR3 DNA reads TGTGCCAGCAGTCCCGGGACAGGGGGAAACCAGCCCCAGCATTTT. Protein sequence: CASSPGTGGNQPQHF.

The chain employs TRBV28 and TRBJ1-5, with a tentative D call TRBD1 (5 bases). The CDR3 loop spans 13 amino acids. V was pared by 2 bases and J by 9 bases, with 11 bases between. CDR1 and CDR2 (germline): MDHEN, SYDVKM. The CDR3 DNA follows: TGTGCCAGCAGTTTAGCCCCAGGGAGGCCCCAGCATTTT. Translating it yields CASSLAPGRPQHF.

This clone was found a few times. This sequence joins TRBV18 and TRBJ1-3; 10 nucleotides match TRBD1. Per the germline V gene, CDR1 is KGHSH and CDR2 is LQKENI. The CDR3 is made up of 15 amino acids. J was trimmed by 2 bases and V by 4 bases; bases with no gene match: 2. CDR3 protein: CASSRDRGPGNTIYF. CDR3 DNA sequence: TGTGCCAGCTCACGGGACAGGGGCCCTGGAAACACCATATATTTT.

In this sample, this clone turned up once. V and J are TRBV6-5 and TRBJ1-2; perhaps TRBD1 as D (6 bases). Germline-derived CDR1 and CDR2 are MNHEY and SVGAGI. V was pared by 0 bases and J by 8 bases, with 10 bases between. The CDR3 has 13 amino acids. The CDR3 reads CASSYSDSSGYTF. DNA of the CDR3: TGTGCCAGCAGTTACTCGGACAGCTCCGGCTACACCTTC.

The J gene is TRBJ2-1, the V gene TRBV6-6; 10 bases are a match to TRBD2. The CDR3 is 15 amino acids. The J segment lost 3 bases and the V segment lost 6 bases, leaving 5 bases of the junction unmatched. Germline V gene lookup returns CDR1 MNHNY and CDR2 SVGAGI (reference sequence). CDR3 in amino acids: CASSLTSGVYNEQFF. In DNA form, the CDR3 reads TGTGCCAGCAGCCTAACTAGCGGGGTCTACAATGAGCAGTTCTTC.

This rearrangement joins TRBV5-6 to TRBJ1-4; 9 bases fit TRBD1. Germline V gene lookup returns CDR1 SGHDT and CDR2 YYEEEE. V gave up 3 bases and J gave up 8 bases; unmatched junction bases: 11. The CDR3 runs 16 residues. CDR3 sequence: CASSSPYRGHQEKLFF. CDR3 sequence (DNA): TGTGCCAGCAGCTCCCCCTACAGGGGGCATCAAGAAAAACTGTTTTTT. Filled out from reference TRBV5-6 and TRBJ1-4, the complete variable domain reads DAGVTQSPTHLIKTRGQQVTLRCSPKSGHDTVSWYQQALGQGPQFIFQYYEEEERQRGNFPDRFSGHQFPNYSSELNVNALLLGDSALYLCASSSPYRGHQEKLFFGSGTQLSVL.

The chain combines TRBV7-6 with TRBJ2-3; 8 nucleotides align to TRBD1. Losses at the gene ends were 2 bases for V and 4 bases for J; bases not matched to a gene: 5. The CDR3 loop spans 15 amino acids. Germline values: CDR1 SGHVS, CDR2 FNYEAQ. CDR3 region: CASSLQDRAPDTQYF. The DNA for the CDR3 is TGTGCCAGCAGCTTACAGGACAGGGCGCCAGATACGCAGTATTTT.

The gene calls are TRBV7-2 and TRBJ2-1; D is undetermined. Trimming removed 7 bases at V and 2 bases at J, with 12 bases between. The V gene's germline CDR1 is SGHTA and CDR2 FQGNSA. This CDR3 has 14 amino acids. This CDR3 reads CASTSSGTYNEQFF. The CDR3 DNA is TGTGCCAGCACCTCTAGTGGAACCTACAATGAGCAGTTCTTC.

The chain recombines TRBV12-5 with TRBJ2-1, with 8 bases matching TRBD1. Germline V CDR1 and CDR2: LGHNT, FRNRAP. The trim removed 6 bases at V and 2 bases at J, leaving 6 bases unmatched. The length of the CDR3 is 15 residues. Here the CDR3 DNA reads TGTGCTAGTGGCCGACAGGGGCAAACCTACAATGAGCAGTTCTTC. It translates to CASGRQGQTYNEQFF.

This chain connects TRBV13 to TRBJ2-1; D is uncertain. The CDR3 is 12 residues long. CDR1 PRHDT and CDR2 FYEKMQ come from the germline V gene (reference sequence). Trimming left V 5 bases short and J 8 bases short, with 10 bases between. The CDR3 here is CASSAKGDEQFF. DNA for the CDR3: TGTGCCAGCAGCGCGAAAGGAGATGAGCAGTTCTTC.

V gene TRBV9 combines with J gene TRBJ1-1, with D tentatively TRBD1 (5 bases). The ends were cut back, 5 bases at V and 4 bases at J, with 18 bases in the middle. The CDR3 has 15 amino acids. Germline lookup yields CDR1 SGDLS and CDR2 YYNGEE. The CDR3 reads CASRPGQGVSTEAFF. As DNA, the CDR3 is TGTGCCAGCAGACCAGGACAAGGAGTATCCACTGAAGCTTTCTTT.

The rearrangement uses TRBV27 and TRBJ2-3, with 8 bases lining up with TRBD2. The CDR3 length is 15 residues. Germline trimming cut 8 bases from V and 7 bases from J; bases unmatched to any gene: 14. Germline V lookup: CDR1 MNHEY, CDR2 SMNVEV (reference sequence). Here the CDR3 DNA reads TGTGCCAGCCAACCCAGCGGGAGTGAAGTATATACGCAGTATTTT. Protein: CASQPSGSEVYTQYF.